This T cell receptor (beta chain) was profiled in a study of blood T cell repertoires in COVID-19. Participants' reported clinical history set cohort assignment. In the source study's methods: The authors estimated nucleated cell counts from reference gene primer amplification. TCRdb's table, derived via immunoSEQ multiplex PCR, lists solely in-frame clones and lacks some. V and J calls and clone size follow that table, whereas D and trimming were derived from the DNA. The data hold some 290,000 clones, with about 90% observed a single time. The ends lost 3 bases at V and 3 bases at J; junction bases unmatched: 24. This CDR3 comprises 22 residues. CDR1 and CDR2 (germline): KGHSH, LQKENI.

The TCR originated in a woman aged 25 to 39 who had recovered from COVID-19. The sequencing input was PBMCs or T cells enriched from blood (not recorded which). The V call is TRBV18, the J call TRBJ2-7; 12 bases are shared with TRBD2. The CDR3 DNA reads TGTGCCAGCTCACCCCTAGGGCAGGAGACTGCCTTGACTAGCGGGAGTCACTACGAGCAGTACTTC. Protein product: CASSPLGQETALTSGSHYEQYF.